Given below is one TCR beta chain in context. This CDR3 is built from 15 residues. V trimming: 1 base; J trimming: 3 bases; junction bases outside the gene matches: 5. This specimen comes from a study of blood T cell repertoires in COVID-19. Study as a whole: The United States, Italy and Spain supplied acute and convalescent COVID-19 samples. PBMCs, B-cell-depleted T cells, or T cells provided the cDNA or gDNA that made up the material.

In the original analysis: Amplification of reference gene primers was used by the study to estimate nucleated cell counts. Generated by immunoSEQ multiplex PCR, the TCRdb table keeps only in-frame clones and is missing some. V, J and clone size derive from that table, while D and trimming were established from the DNA sequence. The table lists about 99,000 clones, roughly four fifths of them singletons, with under 5.5% in the top ten. This sequence joins TRBV23-1 and TRBJ1-1; the match to TRBD1 covers 7 bases. TRBV23-1 is an ORF; its function is uncertain. Sequencing input: peripheral blood. The receptor comes from a man aged 60-69 years with acute or convalescent COVID-19. This chain's CDR3 is CASSQLRQGDTEAFF. The CDR3 bases are TGCGCCAGCAGTCAATTAAGACAGGGAGACACTGAAGCTTTCTTT.